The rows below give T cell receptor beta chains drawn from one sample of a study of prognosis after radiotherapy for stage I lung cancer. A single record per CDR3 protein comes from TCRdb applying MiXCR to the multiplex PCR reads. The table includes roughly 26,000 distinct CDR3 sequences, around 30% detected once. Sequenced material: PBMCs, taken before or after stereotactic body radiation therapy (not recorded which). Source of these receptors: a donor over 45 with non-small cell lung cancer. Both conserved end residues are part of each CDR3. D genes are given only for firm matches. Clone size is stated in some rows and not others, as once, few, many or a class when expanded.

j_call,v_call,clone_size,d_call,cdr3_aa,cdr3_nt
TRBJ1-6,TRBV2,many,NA,CASSSQGYLHF,TGTGCCAGCAGTTCACAGGGCTACCTCCACTTT
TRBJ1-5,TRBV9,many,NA,CASSVDSGYQPQHF,TGTGCCAGCAGCGTAGATTCGGGTTATCAGCCCCAGCATTTT
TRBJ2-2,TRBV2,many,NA,CASDYAAAGELFF,TGTGCCAGCGACTACGCGGCCGCCGGGGAGCTGTTTTTT
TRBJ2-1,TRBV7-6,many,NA,CASSLAPAGREYNEQFF,TGTGCCAGCAGCTTAGCCCCCGCCGGGAGAGAATACAATGAGCAGTTCTTC
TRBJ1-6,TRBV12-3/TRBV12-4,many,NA,CASSAERGSPLHF,TGTGCCAGCAGTGCCGAGCGAGGGTCACCCCTCCACTTT
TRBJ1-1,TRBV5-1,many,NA,CASSFQGLDTEAFF,TGCGCCAGCAGTTTTCAGGGGTTGGACACTGAAGCTTTCTTT
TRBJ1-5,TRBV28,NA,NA,CASSLDYQPQHF,TGTGCCAGCAGTCTTGATTATCAGCCCCAGCATTTT
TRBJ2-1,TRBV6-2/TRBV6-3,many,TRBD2,CASSERTLAGGSEQFF,TGTGCCAGCAGCGAACGCACTCTAGCGGGAGGAAGTGAGCAGTTCTTC
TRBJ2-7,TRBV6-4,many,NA,CASSDLSQGRGGYEQYF,TGTGCCAGCAGTGACTTAAGCCAGGGCAGGGGAGGCTACGAGCAGTACTTC
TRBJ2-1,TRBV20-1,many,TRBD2,CSATGLAGGWDEQFF,TGCAGTGCTACGGGACTAGCGGGGGGGTGGGATGAGCAGTTCTTC
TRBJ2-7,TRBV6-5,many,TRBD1,CASSYSGTATSYEQYF,TGTGCCAGCAGTTACTCTGGGACAGCAACTTCCTACGAGCAGTACTTC
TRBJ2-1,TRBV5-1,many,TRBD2,CASSLGLAIDEQFF,TGCGCCAGCAGCTTGGGACTAGCTATCGATGAGCAGTTCTTC
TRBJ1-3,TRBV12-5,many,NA,CASQVAGNTIYF,TGTGCTAGTCAAGTGGCCGGAAACACCATATATTTT
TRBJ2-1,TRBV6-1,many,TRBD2,CASIRTSGGSSITYNEQFF,TGTGCCAGCATAAGGACTAGCGGGGGCTCTTCTATAACCTACAATGAGCAGTTCTTC
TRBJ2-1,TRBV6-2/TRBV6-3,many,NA,CASNLLDPYNEQFF,TGTGCCAGCAACCTTTTAGACCCCTACAATGAGCAGTTCTTC
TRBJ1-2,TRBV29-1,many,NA,CSALEGANGYTF,TGCAGCGCCCTAGAGGGAGCTAATGGCTACACCTTC
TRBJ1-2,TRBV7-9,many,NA,CASSLDSHPGGYGYTF,TGTGCCAGCAGCTTAGACAGTCATCCCGGAGGCTATGGCTACACCTTC
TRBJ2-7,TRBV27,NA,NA,CASSSYAKSYEQYF,TGTGCCAGCAGTTCGTACGCGAAGTCCTACGAGCAGTACTTC
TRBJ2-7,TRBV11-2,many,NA,CASSLDSAGGVEQYF,TGTGCCAGCAGCTTAGATTCGGCAGGGGGGGTCGAGCAGTACTTC
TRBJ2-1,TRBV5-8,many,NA,CASSLAVVQVKGNEQFF,TGTGCCAGCAGCTTGGCCGTCGTCCAGGTAAAAGGCAATGAGCAGTTCTTC
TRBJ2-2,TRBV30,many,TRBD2,CAWSVLAGMNTGELFF,TGTGCCTGGAGTGTCCTAGCGGGTATGAACACCGGGGAGCTGTTTTTT
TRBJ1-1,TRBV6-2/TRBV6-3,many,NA,CASSGDLNTEAFF,TGTGCCAGCAGTGGGGACCTGAACACTGAAGCTTTCTTT
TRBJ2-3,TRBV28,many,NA,CASSPTGEGTDTQYF,TGTGCCAGCAGTCCCACGGGGGAAGGCACAGATACGCAGTATTTT
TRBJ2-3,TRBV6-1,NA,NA,CASSEWYTDTQYF,TGTGCCAGCAGTGAATGGTACACAGATACGCAGTATTTT
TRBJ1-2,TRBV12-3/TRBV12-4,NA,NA,CASSLSQDYGYTF,TGTGCCAGCAGTTTATCTCAGGACTATGGCTACACCTTC
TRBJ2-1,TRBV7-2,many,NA,CASSLASSYNEQFF,TGTGCCAGCAGCTTAGCCAGTTCCTACAATGAGCAGTTCTTC
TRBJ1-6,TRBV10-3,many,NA,CAISPIKGLSYNSPLHF,TGTGCCATCAGCCCAATAAAAGGCCTCTCCTATAATTCACCCCTCCACTTT
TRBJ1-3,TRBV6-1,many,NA,CASRSLSSGNTIYF,TGTGCCAGCAGATCGCTGAGCTCTGGAAACACCATATATTTT
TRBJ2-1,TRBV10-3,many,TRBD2,CAISESSSGSNEQFF,TGTGCCATCAGTGAGTCTTCTAGCGGGAGTAATGAGCAGTTCTTC
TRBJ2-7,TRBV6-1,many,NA,CASSPQRYEQYF,TGTGCCAGCAGTCCCCAACGCTACGAGCAGTACTTC
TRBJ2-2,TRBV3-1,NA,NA,CASSLLGQINTGELFF,TGTGCCAGCAGCCTCCTTGGACAGATTAACACCGGGGAGCTGTTTTTT
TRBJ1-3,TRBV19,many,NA,CASTLGSGNTIYF,TGTGCCAGTACCTTGGGCTCTGGAAACACCATATATTTT
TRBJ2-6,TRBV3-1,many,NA,CASSQPHPSGTNVLTF,TGTGCCAGCAGCCAACCACATCCGTCTGGGACCAACGTCCTGACTTTC
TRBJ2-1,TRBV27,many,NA,CASSRSRSYNEQFF,TGTGCCAGCAGTCGGAGCCGCTCCTACAATGAGCAGTTCTTC
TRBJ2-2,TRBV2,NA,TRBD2,CASSGTSGANTGGLFF,TGTGCCAGCAGTGGGACTAGCGGAGCTAACACCGGGGGGCTGTTTTTT
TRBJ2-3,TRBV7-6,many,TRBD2,CASRLAGVSTDTQYF,TGTGCCAGCAGATTAGCGGGGGTTAGCACAGATACGCAGTATTTT
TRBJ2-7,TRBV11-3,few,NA,CASSLAGALYEQYF,TGTGCCAGCAGCTTAGCGGGGGCCCTTTACGAGCAGTACTTC
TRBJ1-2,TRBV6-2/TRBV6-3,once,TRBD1,CASSRTGGDGYTF,TGTGCCAGCAGTCGAACAGGGGGCGATGGCTACACCTTC
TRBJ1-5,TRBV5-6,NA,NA,CASSRGWQGGQPQHF,TGTGCCAGCAGCAGAGGATGGCAGGGAGGTCAGCCCCAGCATTTT